This paragraph reports one T cell receptor (beta chain). Its antigen is as yet unknown. Germline lookup yields CDR1 SGHTA and CDR2 FQGNSA. The CDR3 contains 17 residues. V trimming: 0 bases; J trimming: 4 bases; junction bases outside the gene matches: 0. This entry comes from a study of T cells in localized non-small cell lung cancer. Sequencing used immunoSEQ multiplex PCR; TCRdb keeps in-frame clones, though not all of them. The repertoire holds about 72,000 clones, with 65% to 85% as singletons. Overall study findings and caveats: The study sequenced only one region of the tumor. As a result, intratumor heterogeneity could not be excluded and remains possible. Clonality peaked in uninvolved adjacent lung rather than tumor. In adjacent lung appeared a median about 58 of the top 100 tumor clones.

The clonotype originates from a female donor older than 55 with stage I lung adenocarcinoma. J is TRBJ2-1 and V is TRBV7-2, with TRBD2 matching over 16 bases. The sequencing here drew on peripheral blood, taken before any cancer treatment. As DNA, the CDR3 is TGTGCCAGCAGCTTAGCGGGACTAGCGGGGGGGTACAATGAGCAGTTCTTC. Protein product: CASSLAGLAGGYNEQFF.